This is a list of T cell receptor beta chains from one sample in a study of OX40 agonist ivuxolimab in advanced cancers. Method: immunoSEQ multiplex PCR; TCRdb's copy keeps in-frame clones and lacks some. The sample consists of about 36,000 clones, 88% of them appearing once. The sample was CD4+ or CD8+ T cells sorted from blood, taken in a trial of the OX40 agonist ivuxolimab. The receptors here all came from an adult with an advanced solid tumor such as melanoma, head and neck, liver or kidney cancer. CDR3s include the opening cysteine and the closing phenylalanine or tryptophan.

>TRBV7-8
CASSLVGQETQYF
>TRBV4-3
CASSQDLLTSGREDEQFF
>TRBV5-8
CASSLWGTLNTGELFF
>TRBV13
CASSYWTSGGYEQYF
>TRBV6-5
CASSLDIGWYEQYF
>TRBV27
CASSLSHPGTYNEQFF
>TRBV27
CASSLYGDSRIRSYEQYF
>TRBV23-1
CASSQKSGTSGTEYEQYF
>TRBV25-1
CASSRDSGELFF
>TRBV7-8
CASSTTGAGTGELFF
>TRBV28
CASSKLAGGREQFF
>TRBV27
CASSSNSGYEQYF
>TRBV7-9
CASSLALGLAANEQFF
>TRBV7-9
CASSGGTVSYEQYF
>TRBV9
CASSVQGASTDTQYF
>TRBV11-2
CASSDPPSGEYEQYF
>TRBV28
CASSWTGGTDTQYF
>TRBV27
CASSLLAGGLGYEQYF
>TRBV28
CASSTGEGYTF
>TRBV11-3
CASSTRTAGTQETQYF
>TRBV6-5
CASSYSHYIENTEAFF
>TRBV28
CASKMGQGFPYEQYF
>TRBV6-5
CASSYLLGAIGGELFF